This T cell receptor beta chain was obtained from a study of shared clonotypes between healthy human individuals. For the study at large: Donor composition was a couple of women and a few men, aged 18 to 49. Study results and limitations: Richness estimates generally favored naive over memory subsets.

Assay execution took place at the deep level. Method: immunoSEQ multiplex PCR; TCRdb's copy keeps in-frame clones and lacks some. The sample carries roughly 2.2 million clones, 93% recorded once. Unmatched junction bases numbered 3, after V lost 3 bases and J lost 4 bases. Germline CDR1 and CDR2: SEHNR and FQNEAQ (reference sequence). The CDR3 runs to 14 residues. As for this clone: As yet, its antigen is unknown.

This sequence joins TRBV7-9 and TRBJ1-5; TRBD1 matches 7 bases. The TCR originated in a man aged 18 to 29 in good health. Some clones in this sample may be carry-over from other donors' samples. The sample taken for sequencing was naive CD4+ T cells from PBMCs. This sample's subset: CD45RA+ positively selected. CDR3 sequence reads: CASSFDRDNQPQHF. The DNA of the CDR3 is TGTGCCAGCAGCTTTGACAGGGATAATCAGCCCCAGCATTTT.